The 23 T cell receptor beta chains listed next were all sequenced from one sample in a study of cytomegalovirus exposure and HLA in healthy donors. A multiplex PCR was run with 60 Vbeta primers and 13 Jbeta primers. Generated by immunoSEQ multiplex PCR, the TCRdb table keeps only in-frame clones and is missing some. The sample records 130,000 or so clones, 74% being singletons. Material for sequencing was PBMCs. The receptors were gathered from a man aged 18-30 years in good health and CMV-seropositive.

The chain couples TRBV28 to TRBJ1-2; a weak D match, TRBD1 (6 bases). The CDR3 has 15 residues. Germline values: CDR1 MDHEN, CDR2 SYDVKM. V was shortened by 6 bases and J by 3 bases, with 17 bases between the two germline ends. DNA of the CDR3: TGTGCCAGCAGAAGCGGACAGCGATCTGACTATGGCTACACCTTC. It translates to CASRSGQRSDYGYTF.

The chain couples TRBV2 to TRBJ2-7; TRBD1 matches at 9 bases. This CDR3 region has 15 residues. CDR1 is SNHLY and CDR2 is FYNNEI in the germline V gene. The CDR3 spells CVQLGRQGDSYEQYF. In DNA form, the CDR3 reads TGTGTCCAGCTCGGTAGACAGGGGGACTCCTACGAGCAGTACTTC.

The genes are TRBV7-9 and TRBJ2-1; tentatively, D is TRBD2 (5 bases). The V gene's germline CDR1 is SEHNR and CDR2 FQNEAQ (reference sequence). Trimming removed 5 bases from V and 3 bases from J, with 11 bases in between. This CDR3 is built from 14 residues. The CDR3 region is CASSLTSIYNEQFF. As DNA, the CDR3 is TGTGCCAGCAGCCTAACTAGTATCTACAATGAGCAGTTCTTC.

The genes are TRBV13 and TRBJ1-2; weak D call: TRBD1 (6 bases). V lost 1 base, J lost 7 bases, and 16 bases lay in between. This CDR3 has 15 residues. The germline V gene has CDR1 PRHDT and CDR2 FYEKMQ (reference sequence). The CDR3 DNA reads TGTGCCAGCAGCTTAGTTAACAGGGCACGAGGTGGCTACACCTTC. Its translation: CASSLVNRARGGYTF.

The chain couples TRBV4-2 to TRBJ1-1, with 11 bases that match TRBD1. V dropped 3 bases and J dropped 7; count of bases not matched to a gene: 4. The CDR3 runs to 14 residues. The germline V gene encodes CDR1 LGHNA and CDR2 YNFKEQ. The CDR3 region is CASSHGTGGDEAFF. As DNA, the CDR3 is TGTGCCAGCAGCCACGGGACAGGGGGAGATGAAGCTTTCTTT.

About this clone itself: A read error may account for a junction end that differs from germline. The chain combines TRBV5-1 with TRBJ1-2, with TRBD1 identical over 8 bases. The CDR3 contains 13 residues. Germline assignment: CDR1 SGHRS and CDR2 YFSETQ. CDR3 coding DNA: TGCGCCAGCAGATTGGACAGGGACTATGGCTACACCTTC. Its protein is CASRLDRDYGYTF. Variable domain in full (rest from reference TRBV5-1 and TRBJ1-2): KAGVTQTPRYLIKTRGQQVTLSCSPISGHRSVSWYQQTPGQGLQFLFEYFSETQRNKGNFPGRFSGRQFSNSRSEMNVSTLELGDSALYLCASRLDRDYGYTFGSGTRLTVV.

As DNA, the CDR3 is TGTGCCAGCAGCCAAGCAGGGGCCTCGGCCAAAAACATTCAGTACTTC. Amino acid sequence: CASSQAGASAKNIQYF. This chain joins TRBV14 and TRBJ2-4; perhaps TRBD1 as D (6 bases). The CDR3 covers 16 residues. Trimming cost V 1 base and J 1 base, with 11 bases left between them. CDR1 is SGHDN and CDR2 is FVKESK in the germline V gene. Combining the CDR3 with reference TRBV14 and TRBJ2-4 gives the whole variable domain EAGVTQFPSHSVIEKGQTVTLRCDPISGHDNLYWYRRVMGKEIKFLLHFVKESKQDESGMPNNRFLAERTGGTYSTLKVQPAELEDSGVYFCASSQAGASAKNIQYFGAGTRLSVL.

V is TRBV7-9 and J is TRBJ2-5; TRBD1 matches at 7 bases. CDR3 length: 16 residues. V was clipped by 6 bases and J by 5 bases; unmatched bases: 15. Germline V CDR1 and CDR2: SEHNR, FQNEAQ (reference sequence). CDR3 sequence: CASSTYRNRGGETQYF. DNA of the CDR3: TGTGCCAGCAGTACATACCGGAACAGGGGTGGGGAGACCCAGTACTTC.

This clone was found once. The chain uses TRBV5-1 and TRBJ2-7; TRBD2 aligns across 13 bases. Looked up from germline, CDR1 is SGHRS and CDR2 is YFSETQ. CDR3 length: 15 residues. V was clipped by 6 bases and J by 6 bases; unmatched bases: 9. For the CDR3, the DNA is TGCGCCAGCATCCCGGGACTAGCGGGGAACGGCGAGCAGTACTTC. It is translated as CASIPGLAGNGEQYF.

In its sample, this clone was seen once. The chain couples TRBV10-3 to TRBJ2-1; 9 bases align to TRBD2. CDR1 is ENHRY, CDR2 SYGVKD, per germline. This CDR3 contains 17 residues. V was clipped by 0 bases and J by 2 bases; unmatched bases: 5. The CDR3 sequence: CAISESSGRFTYNEQFF. The CDR3 region has the DNA TGTGCCATCAGTGAGTCCAGCGGGAGGTTCACCTACAATGAGCAGTTCTTC.

The chain has TRBV7-9 and TRBJ1-4; 9 bases map to TRBD1. The trim removed 2 bases at V and 5 bases at J, leaving 9 bases unmatched. Germline assignment: CDR1 SEHNR and CDR2 FQNEAQ (reference sequence). The CDR3 consists of 17 residues. CDR3 in DNA: TGTGCCAGCAGCTTAAAGGGACAGGGAATAGAGAATGAAAAACTGTTTTTT. Its translation: CASSLKGQGIENEKLFF.

In nucleotides, the CDR3 is TGTGCCAGCAGCTTAGACGGGACAGGGTTGTACGAGCAGTACTTC. As protein: CASSLDGTGLYEQYF. This chain connects TRBV13 to TRBJ2-7, with 9 bases that match TRBD1. Per the germline V gene, CDR1 is PRHDT and CDR2 is FYEKMQ (reference sequence). The CDR3 loop spans 15 amino acids. J lost 4 bases, V lost 1 base, and 5 bases had no gene match.

The chain recombines TRBV7-2 with TRBJ2-7, with 7 bases identical to TRBD2. Trimming at V came to 2 bases and at J to 3 bases, leaving 4 bases not matched to a gene. Per the germline V gene, CDR1 is SGHTA and CDR2 is FQGNSA. The CDR3 is 14 amino acids. The CDR3 bases are TGTGCCAGCAGCTTACAGACTAGCTACTACGAGCAGTACTTC. Its translation is CASSLQTSYYEQYF.

The chain carries TRBV28 and TRBJ2-2, with 9 bases aligning to TRBD1. CDR3 size: 16 residues. V lost 6 bases, J lost 5 bases, and 10 bases stayed unmatched. Germline-derived CDR1 and CDR2 are MDHEN and SYDVKM. The chain's CDR3 is CASSVGGTGSTGELFF. CDR3 bases: TGTGCCAGCAGCGTCGGCGGGACAGGGAGTACCGGGGAGCTGTTTTTT.

The gene calls are TRBV11-2 and TRBJ2-5; 9 bases fit TRBD1. V trimming: 0 bases; J trimming: 5 bases; junction bases outside the gene matches: 13. In germline, CDR1 is SGHAT, CDR2 FQNNGV. The CDR3 covers 18 residues. The CDR3 is CASSLDHLGQGGGETQYF. CDR3 DNA: TGTGCCAGCAGCTTAGATCACCTGGGACAGGGTGGAGGGGAGACCCAGTACTTC.

The V and J genes are TRBV4-2 and TRBJ2-3; 8 bases line up with TRBD2. Germline V lookup: CDR1 LGHNA, CDR2 YNFKEQ. The CDR3 spans 17 residues. Trimming at V came to 3 bases and at J to 2 bases, leaving 10 bases not matched to a gene. This CDR3 is CASSQVAAGENTDTQYF. CDR3 in DNA: TGTGCCAGCAGCCAGGTAGCAGCGGGAGAGAACACAGATACGCAGTATTTT.

V is TRBV2 and J is TRBJ1-5; D is perhaps TRBD1 (6 bases). The CDR3 runs to 13 residues. Germline V gene sequence: CDR1 SNHLY, CDR2 FYNNEI. The CDR3 sequence is CGGSDSENQPQHF. DNA of the CDR3: TGTGGAGGTTCGGACAGCGAGAATCAGCCCCAGCATTTT.

This clone has only one observation. The chain is built from TRBV9 and TRBJ2-1; a possible D gene is TRBD1 (6 bases). Trimming took off 3 bases at V and 12 bases at J, with 10 bases between the two ends. The CDR3 is 11 residues long. Germline loops: CDR1 SGDLS, CDR2 YYNGEE. This CDR3 reads CASSARGRQFF. CDR3 DNA sequence: TGTGCCAGCAGCGCCAGGGGTCGGCAGTTCTTC.

V usage is TRBV6-1 and J usage is TRBJ2-2; D uncertain. This CDR3 region has 12 residues. Looked up from germline, CDR1 is MNHNS and CDR2 is SASEGT. The V end was cut by 11 bases, the J end by 6 bases, with 13 bases between. The CDR3 is CAGGSLPGELFF. The CDR3 DNA reads as TGTGCCGGCGGTTCTTTACCCGGGGAGCTGTTTTTT.

The chain is built from TRBV19 and TRBJ1-2; D possibly corresponds to TRBD1 (5 bases). CDR1 and CDR2 from the germline V gene are LNHDA and SQIVND (reference sequence). V dropped 6 bases and J dropped 4 bases, with 15 bases sitting between them. This CDR3 region has 14 residues. The CDR3 loop reads CASRVPKTAYGYTF. CDR3 DNA: TGTGCCAGTAGGGTTCCCAAGACAGCCTATGGCTACACCTTC.

The rearrangement uses TRBV2 and TRBJ2-1; a weak D match, TRBD1 (5 bases). Between the trimmed V and J ends, which lost 7 bases and 4 bases, there was a span of 17 bases. The CDR3 runs 15 residues. CDR1 and CDR2 (germline): SNHLY, FYNNEI. The CDR3 nucleotides are TGTGCCAGCATGCCCGACAGCTCCCTTTACAATGAGCAGTTCTTC. This sequence encodes CASMPDSSLYNEQFF.

The rearrangement links TRBV6-5 to TRBJ2-1, with a tentative D call TRBD2 (5 bases). CDR1 is MNHEY, CDR2 SVGAGI, per germline. There are 13 residues in the CDR3. The germline V and J ends were trimmed by 5 bases and 2 bases, with 7 bases remaining between them. The DNA of the CDR3 is TGTGCCAGCAGTGGCGGGCCCTACAATGAGCAGTTCTTC. This codes for CASSGGPYNEQFF.

The chain employs TRBV13 and TRBJ2-2; D may be TRBD2 (5 bases). Trimming shortened V by 2 bases and J by 4 bases, and 14 bases separated the two germline ends. CDR1 and CDR2 (germline): PRHDT, FYEKMQ (reference sequence). The CDR3 runs to 16 residues. The CDR3 nucleotides are TGTGCCAGCAGCTTATCCGCGAGAGGGCCCACCGGGGAGCTGTTTTTT. Protein sequence: CASSLSARGPTGELFF. Supplemented by reference TRBV13 and TRBJ2-2, the full variable domain reads AAGVIQSPRHLIKEKRETATLKCYPIPRHDTVYWYQQGPGQDPQFLISFYEKMQSDKGSIPDRFSAQQFSDYHSELNMSSLELGDSALYFCASSLSARGPTGELFFGEGSRLTVL.